The 21 T cell receptor beta chains below come from one sample, sequenced in a study of T cells after yellow fever vaccination. A single record per CDR3 protein comes from TCRdb applying MiXCR to the 5' RACE reads. The sample yields approximately 350,000 distinct CDR3 sequences, around 10% seen once. The starting material was PBMCs, obtained on the day of the first yellow fever vaccination. These receptors were collected from a young man who received the YFV17D yellow fever vaccine.

V is TRBV11-2 and J is TRBJ2-1; D not resolved. The germline V gene encodes CDR1 SGHAT and CDR2 FQNNGV. The germline V and J ends were trimmed by 0 bases and 0 bases, with 6 bases remaining between them. The CDR3 extends over 15 amino acids. The CDR3 loop reads CASSLEATSYNEQFF. The DNA of the CDR3 is TGTGCCAGCAGCTTAGAGGCAACCTCCTACAATGAGCAGTTCTTC.

V is TRBV2 and J is TRBJ2-3, with D maybe TRBD2 (5 bases). The germline V gene encodes CDR1 SNHLY and CDR2 FYNNEI. The CDR3 length is 12 residues. The V end was cut by 5 bases, the J end by 7 bases, with 10 bases between. The CDR3 region is CASSQDSHTQYF. The CDR3 DNA reads TGTGCCAGCAGTCAGGACTCCCATACGCAGTATTTT.

This clonotype has a count of ten or more. This chain links TRBV6-2 or TRBV6-3 with TRBJ2-7; 10 bases are a match to TRBD1. This CDR3 contains 15 residues. The germline gives CDR1 MNHEY, CDR2 SVGEGT. V shed 4 bases, J shed 1 base, and the junction held 4 bases outside the gene matches. The CDR3 nucleotides are TGTGCCAGCAGTTCCTGGGACAGGGGTTCCTACGAGCAGTACGTC. It specifies CASSSWDRGSYEQYV.

This clonotype showed up many times. V and J are TRBV7-9 and TRBJ2-3; 10 nucleotides agree with TRBD1. Germline assignment: CDR1 SEHNR and CDR2 FQNEAQ (reference sequence). J lost 3 bases, V lost 3 bases, and 3 bases had no gene match. The CDR3 is made up of 15 amino acids. CDR3 region: CASSFGTGVTDTQYF. CDR3 DNA sequence: TGTGCCAGCAGCTTCGGGACAGGGGTGACAGATACGCAGTATTTT.

There are a few counts of this clonotype. The chain carries TRBV6-2 or TRBV6-3 and TRBJ1-1; TRBD1 might be the D (6 bases). In germline, CDR1 is MNHEY, CDR2 SVGEGT. The CDR3 has 16 amino acids. With 4 bases removed from V and 0 bases from J, the gap between germline ends came to 15 bases. The CDR3 protein is CASSFEPGVMNTEAFF. In DNA form, the CDR3 reads TGTGCCAGCAGTTTCGAACCAGGGGTCATGAACACTGAAGCTTTCTTT.

This rearrangement joins TRBV20-1 to TRBJ2-1; D is tentatively TRBD1 or TRBD2 (6 bases each). The CDR3 length is 14 residues. V was cut by 4 bases and J by 6 bases, with 16 bases left in between. Germline V CDR1 and CDR2: DFQATT, SNEGSKA (reference sequence). The CDR3 is CSANLGGPGNEQFF. CDR3 nucleotide sequence: TGCAGTGCTAATCTCGGGGGCCCCGGCAATGAGCAGTTCTTC.

This chain uses TRBV10-3 with TRBJ1-1; 8 bases map to TRBD1. CDR1 is ENHRY, CDR2 SYGVKD, per germline. V dropped 6 bases and J dropped 4; count of bases not matched to a gene: 7. The CDR3 consists of 14 residues. CDR3 nucleotides: TGTGCCATCAGCAACGGACAGGGCGCCACTGAAGCTTTCTTT. Protein product: CAISNGQGATEAFF.

The table lists this clonotype with a few counts. This chain joins TRBV12-3 or TRBV12-4 and TRBJ1-4; weak D call: TRBD1 (6 bases). Between the trimmed V and J ends, which lost 7 bases and 5 bases, there was a span of 17 bases. The CDR3 is 15 amino acids. CDR3 in DNA: TGTGCCAGCACCCTCTCCCCCGGGGGCAATGAAAAACTGTTTTTT. Translating it yields CASTLSPGGNEKLFF.

The chain has TRBV14 and TRBJ2-1; TRBD2 might be the D (5 bases). This CDR3 contains 16 residues. CDR1 is SGHDN and CDR2 is FVKESK in the germline V gene. V was pared by 4 bases and J by 0 bases, with 13 bases between. The CDR3 sequence: CASSRSTGSSYNEQFF. The CDR3 bases are TGTGCCAGCAGCCGCTCGACGGGAAGCTCCTACAATGAGCAGTTCTTC.

The V call is TRBV9, the J call TRBJ2-3; TRBD2 matches at 9 bases. The germline V gene has CDR1 SGDLS and CDR2 YYNGEE. The junction had 3 bases not matched to a gene; V was cut back by 2 bases and J by 2 bases. The CDR3 is 15 amino acids. The CDR3 region is CASSVSGGHTDTQYF. The CDR3 DNA is TGTGCCAGCAGCGTTAGCGGGGGACACACAGATACGCAGTATTTT. Full variable domain (outside the CDR3, taken from reference TRBV9 and TRBJ2-3): DSGVTQTPKHLITATGQRVTLRCSPRSGDLSVYWYQQSLDQGLQFLIQYYNGEERAKGNILERFSAQQFPDLHSELNLSSLELGDSALYFCASSVSGGHTDTQYFGPGTRLTVL.

This clonotype was seen at least ten times. This chain's CDR3 is CASSVAASEGNEQFF. CDR3 DNA sequence: TGTGCCAGCAGCGTAGCGGCTAGTGAAGGCAATGAGCAGTTCTTC. The V and J genes are TRBV9 and TRBJ2-1, with unresolved D. This CDR3 has 15 residues. Germline lookup yields CDR1 SGDLS and CDR2 YYNGEE. The V and J ends lost 0 bases and 6 bases respectively, with 13 bases between them.

This clonotype occurred a few times. This chain uses TRBV18 with TRBJ2-1; TRBD2 aligns across 9 bases. This CDR3 has 15 amino acids. Germline CDR1 and CDR2: KGHSH and LQKENI. The trim removed 3 bases at V and 8 bases at J, leaving 8 bases unmatched. CDR3 sequence: CASSPRLAAQDEQFF. In nucleotides, the CDR3 is TGTGCCAGCTCACCTAGACTAGCGGCGCAGGATGAGCAGTTCTTC.

This clonotype turned up a few times. The chain carries TRBV29-1 and TRBJ2-1; tentative D call: TRBD1 (6 bases). CDR1 and CDR2 (germline): SQVTM, ANQGSEA. Trimming removed 5 bases at V and 5 bases at J, with 25 bases between. CDR3 length: 17 amino acids. The CDR3 DNA reads as TGCAGCGTTCGGTCAGGGGTCTTAAAGGACTTCCACAATGAGCAGTTCTTC. Its translation is CSVRSGVLKDFHNEQFF.

This clonotype was counted a few times. The rearrangement links TRBV6-2 or TRBV6-3 to TRBJ2-1; D might be TRBD1 (5 bases). The germline V gene has CDR1 MNHEY and CDR2 SVGEGT. Between the trimmed V and J ends, which lost 6 bases and 9 bases, there was a span of 9 bases. This CDR3 has 11 residues. In nucleotides, the CDR3 is TGTGCCAGCAGGGGGCACGTTGAGCAGTTCTTC. Protein: CASRGHVEQFF.

With regard to this clonotype: A junction end diverges from the germline sequence, so it may reflect a read error. The chain is built from TRBV12-3 or TRBV12-4 and TRBJ2-4; D unresolved. The CDR3 spans 14 residues. CDR3 protein: CASSSATRYNTQYF. DNA of the CDR3: TGTGCCAGCAGTAGCGCGACCCGATACAACACTCAGTACTTC.

This clonotype was detected only a few times. The chain recombines TRBV20-1 with TRBJ2-6; maybe TRBD1 (6 bases). This CDR3 spans 15 amino acids. With 3 bases removed from V and 2 bases from J, the gap between germline ends came to 11 bases. Germline loops: CDR1 DFQATT, CDR2 SNEGSKA (reference sequence). This CDR3 reads CSASTGSTGANVLTF. CDR3 DNA sequence: TGCAGTGCTAGTACAGGGTCGACTGGGGCCAACGTCCTGACTTTC.

This clonotype has only a few counts. The rearrangement uses TRBV11-2 and TRBJ1-6; D remains unclear. CDR3 size: 13 residues. V was cut by 2 bases and J by 8 bases, with 7 bases left in between. CDR1 SGHAT and CDR2 FQNNGV come from the germline V gene. The DNA for the CDR3 is TGTGCCAGCAGCTTATCGGCACATTCACCCCTCCACTTT. This translates into CASSLSAHSPLHF.

J is TRBJ1-3 and V is TRBV6-1; D remains ambiguous. Between the trimmed V and J ends, which lost 6 bases and 0 bases, there was a span of 12 bases. CDR1 and CDR2 (germline): MNHNS, SASEGT. There are 15 residues in the CDR3. The chain's CDR3 is CASSASWSSGNTIYF. The CDR3 coding sequence is TGTGCCAGCAGCGCCTCCTGGAGCTCTGGAAACACCATATATTTT.

This clonotype has only a few counts. The chain carries TRBV7-2 and TRBJ2-1; D call uncertain. This CDR3 is built from 14 residues. V gave up 5 bases and J gave up 3 bases, with 11 bases separating them. From germline, CDR1 is SGHTA and CDR2 FQGNSA. The CDR3 loop is CASSRDQNYNEQFF. The CDR3 nucleotides are TGTGCCAGCAGCCGCGACCAGAACTACAATGAGCAGTTCTTC. The full variable domain, its missing parts supplied by reference TRBV7-2 and TRBJ2-1, is GAGVSQSPSNKVTEKGKDVELRCDPISGHTALYWYRQSLGQGLEFLIYFQGNSAPDKSGLPSDRFSAERTGGSVSTLTIQRTQQEDSAVYLCASSRDQNYNEQFFGPGTRLTVL.

This clonotype was observed a handful of times. This chain connects TRBV5-6 to TRBJ2-1; 9 bases are a match to TRBD1. Germline V gene lookup returns CDR1 SGHDT and CDR2 YYEEEE. CDR3 length: 13 residues. The junction had 6 bases not matched to a gene; V was cut back by 6 bases and J by 8 bases. The CDR3 loop is CASKGQGRYEQFF. CDR3 DNA: TGTGCCAGCAAGGGACAGGGTCGGTATGAGCAGTTCTTC.

This clonotype was counted at least ten times. The rearrangement joins TRBV3-1 to TRBJ1-1; D gene uncertain. Germline V lookup: CDR1 LGHDT, CDR2 YNNKEL (reference sequence). The CDR3 sequence is 13 residues long. The ends were cut back, 1 base at V and 0 bases at J, with 3 bases in the middle. The CDR3 region has the DNA TGTGCCAGCAGCCAAGGGGTGAACACTGAAGCTTTCTTT. This sequence encodes CASSQGVNTEAFF. Combining the CDR3 with reference TRBV3-1 and TRBJ1-1 gives the whole variable domain DTAVSQTPKYLVTQMGNDKSIKCEQNLGHDTMYWYKQDSKKFLKIMFSYNNKELIINETVPNRFSPKSPDKAHLNLHINSLELGDSAVYFCASSQGVNTEAFFGQGTRLTVV.